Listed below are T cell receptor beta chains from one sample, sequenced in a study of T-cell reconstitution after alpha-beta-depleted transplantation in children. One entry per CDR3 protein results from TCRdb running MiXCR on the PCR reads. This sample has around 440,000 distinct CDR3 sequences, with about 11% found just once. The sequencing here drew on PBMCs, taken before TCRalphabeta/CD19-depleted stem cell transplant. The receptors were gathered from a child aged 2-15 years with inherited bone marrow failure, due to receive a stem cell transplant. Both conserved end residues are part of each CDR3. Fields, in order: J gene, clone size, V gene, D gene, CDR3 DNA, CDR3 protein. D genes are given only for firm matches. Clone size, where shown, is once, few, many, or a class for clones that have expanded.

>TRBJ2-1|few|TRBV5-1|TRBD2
TGCGCCAGCAGCCCCTTGGGCGGGAGCTACAATGAGCAGTTCTTC
CASSPLGGSYNEQFF
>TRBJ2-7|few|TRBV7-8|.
TGTGCCAGCAGCCATGGTTCACCCTACGAGCAGTACTTC
CASSHGSPYEQYF
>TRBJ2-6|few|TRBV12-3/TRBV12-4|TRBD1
TGTGCCAGCAGATCGGACAGGGACCTCTCTGGGGCCAACGTCCTGACTTTC
CASRSDRDLSGANVLTF
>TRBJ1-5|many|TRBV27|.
TGTGCCAGCAGTTCCCTCGAGAAGGGGAATCAGCCCCAGCATTTT
CASSSLEKGNQPQHF
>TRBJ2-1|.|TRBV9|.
TGTGCCAGCAGCGCCCAACTGGGGTATGAGCAGTTCTTC
CASSAQLGYEQFF
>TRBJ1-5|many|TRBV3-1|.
TGTGCCAGCAGCCCCCAACTGGGACAGCCCCAGCATTTT
CASSPQLGQPQHF
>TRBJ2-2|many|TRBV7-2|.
TGTGCCAGCAGCTTAGATGGGAATTTCGGGGAGCTGTTTTTT
CASSLDGNFGELFF
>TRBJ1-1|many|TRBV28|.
TGTGCCAGCAGTTTCAGCCAAACAACACACATGAACACTGAAGCTTTCTTT
CASSFSQTTHMNTEAFF
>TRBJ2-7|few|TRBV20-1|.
TGCAGTGCTAGAGATCTCAAACGGGAGATCAACGAGCAGTACTTC
CSARDLKREINEQYF
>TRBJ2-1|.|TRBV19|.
TGTGCCAGTAGTACCGGGGTCCGAGAGCAGTTCTTC
CASSTGVREQFF
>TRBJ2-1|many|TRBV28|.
TGTGCCAGCAGTTTTAATCTGCAGCAGTTCTTC
CASSFNLQQFF
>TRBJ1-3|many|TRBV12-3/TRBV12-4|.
TGTGCCAGCAGTCCCCGGGGGGTCGGAAACACCATATATTTT
CASSPRGVGNTIYF
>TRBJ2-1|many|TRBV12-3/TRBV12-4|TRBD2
TGTGCCAGCAGTAATAGCGGGAGTTACAATGAGCAGTTCTTC
CASSNSGSYNEQFF
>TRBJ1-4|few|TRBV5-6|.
TGTGCCAGCAGCTTCGTGCATAATGAAAAACTGTTTTTT
CASSFVHNEKLFF
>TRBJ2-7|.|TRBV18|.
TGTGCCAGCTCACCCACTGGGGGCGCAGCCTACGAGCAGTACTTC
CASSPTGGAAYEQYF
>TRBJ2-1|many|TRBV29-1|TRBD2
TGCAGCGTTGCCGGGACTAGCTCCTACAATGAGCAGTTCTTC
CSVAGTSSYNEQFF
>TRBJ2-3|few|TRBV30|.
TGTGCCTGGAGTGTGAGGCAGGGCACAGATACGCAGTATTTT
CAWSVRQGTDTQYF
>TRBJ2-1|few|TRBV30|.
TGTGCCTGGAGTGCATTATCCGCGGGCAATGAGCAGTTCTTC
CAWSALSAGNEQFF
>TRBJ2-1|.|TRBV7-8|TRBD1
TGTGCCAATCAGGGGGACGGCAATGAGCAGTTCTTC
CANQGDGNEQFF
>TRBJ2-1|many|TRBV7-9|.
TGTGCCAGCAGCTTAGGTTGGCGGGACTACAATGAGCAGTTCTTC
CASSLGWRDYNEQFF
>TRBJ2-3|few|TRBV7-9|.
TGTGCCAGCAGCTTAGTAAAGAGGCAGCCTAGCACAGATACGCAGTATTTT
CASSLVKRQPSTDTQYF
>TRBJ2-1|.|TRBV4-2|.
TGTGCCAGGAGCCCTCGGGACTTTCACAATGAGCAGTTCTTC
CARSPRDFHNEQFF
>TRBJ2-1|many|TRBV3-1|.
TGTGCCAGCAGCCAAGCCCACCGGGGGGCAAACAATGAGCAGTTCTTC
CASSQAHRGANNEQFF
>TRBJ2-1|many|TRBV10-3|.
TGTGCCATCAGTCTTAGCGGATTGTCTTACAATGAGCAGTTCTTC
CAISLSGLSYNEQFF
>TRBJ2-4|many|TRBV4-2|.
TGTGCCAGCAGCCAAGCCGTCCAAGGACAGGGAGGGAACATTCAGTACTTC
CASSQAVQGQGGNIQYF
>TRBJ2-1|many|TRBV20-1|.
TGCAGTGCTAGGGAGACTACCTCCTACAATGAGCAGTTCTTC
CSARETTSYNEQFF
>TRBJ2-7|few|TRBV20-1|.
TGCAGTGCTACACTCGGCCCACGGACTGGGGAGCAGTACTTC
CSATLGPRTGEQYF
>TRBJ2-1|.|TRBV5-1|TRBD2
TGCGCCAGCAGCTTGGGGACTAGCGGGGAGGGTAGGGATGAGCAGTTCTTC
CASSLGTSGEGRDEQFF
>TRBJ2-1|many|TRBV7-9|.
TGTGCCAGCAGCCCTAGCGATGAGCAGTTCTTC
CASSPSDEQFF
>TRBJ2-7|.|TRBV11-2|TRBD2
TGTGCCAGCGGGCCGGCAGGGACTACCTACGAGCAGTACTTC
CASGPAGTTYEQYF
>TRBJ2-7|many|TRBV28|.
TGTGCCAGCAGTTTTGACAGATACTACGAGCAGTACTTC
CASSFDRYYEQYF
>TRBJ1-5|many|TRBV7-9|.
TGTGCGGTTGGGGGCTCCGAGGGCAATCAGCCCCAGCATTTT
CAVGGSEGNQPQHF
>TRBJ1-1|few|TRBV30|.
TGTGCCTGGGGGCGGGGGGTCGGGACTGAAGCTTTCTTT
CAWGRGVGTEAFF
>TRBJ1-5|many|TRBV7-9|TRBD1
TGTGCCACGGAAGACAGGGGGCATCAGCCCCAGCATTTT
CATEDRGHQPQHF
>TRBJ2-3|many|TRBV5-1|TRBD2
TGCGCCAGCAGCGTTCCTAGCGGGGCTAGCACAGATACGCAGTATTTT
CASSVPSGASTDTQYF
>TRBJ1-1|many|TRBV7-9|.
TGTGCCAGCAGCTTGAACCCGAAAGGAGGGAACACTGAAGCTTTCTTT
CASSLNPKGGNTEAFF
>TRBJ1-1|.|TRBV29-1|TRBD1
TGCAGCGGATTACAGGGGGCTGAAGCTTTCTTT
CSGLQGAEAFF
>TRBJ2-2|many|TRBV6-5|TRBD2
TGTGCCAGCAGTTACCGGCGGGAGACTGGAGAGCTGTTTTTT
CASSYRRETGELFF
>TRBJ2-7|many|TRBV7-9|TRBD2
TGTGCCAGCAGCTTAGGGAGGGTAGCGGGAGGCCACGAGCAGTACTTC
CASSLGRVAGGHEQYF
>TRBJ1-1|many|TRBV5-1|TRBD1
TGCGCCAGCAGCTCGACAGGGCGGGGCACTGAAGCTTTCTTT
CASSSTGRGTEAFF
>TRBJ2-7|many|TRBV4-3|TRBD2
TGCGCCAGCAGCCGGAAGAGGGAGGGTGGCTACGAGCAGTACTTC
CASSRKREGGYEQYF
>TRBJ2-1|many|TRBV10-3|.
TGTGCCATCGCTGCCTACAATGAGCAGTTCTTC
CAIAAYNEQFF
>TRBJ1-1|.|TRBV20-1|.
TGCAGTGCTACAATACACCCCCCGGTGGCTTTCTTT
CSATIHPPVAFF
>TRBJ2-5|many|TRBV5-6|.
TGTGCCAGCAGCTACCGAAGAAGGGAGACCCAGTACTTC
CASSYRRRETQYF
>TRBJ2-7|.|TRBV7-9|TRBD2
TGTGCCAGCAGCCCTAGGGCTGGACTAGCGGCCTACGAGCAGTACTTC
CASSPRAGLAAYEQYF
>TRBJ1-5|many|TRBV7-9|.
TGTGCCAGCAGCCCCGGTCCCACGGGCAATCAGCCCCAGCATTTT
CASSPGPTGNQPQHF
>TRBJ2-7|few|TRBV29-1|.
TGCAGCGTAGAGGGGTTGCTAGAAGCTACGAAGCAGTACTTC
CSVEGLLEATKQYF
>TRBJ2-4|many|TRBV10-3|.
TGTGCCACGGGCCTTAGCGTGGGCATTCAGTACTTC
CATGLSVGIQYF
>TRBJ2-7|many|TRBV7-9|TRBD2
TGTGCCAGCAGCCCCGGGACTACCCAGCAGTACTTC
CASSPGTTQQYF
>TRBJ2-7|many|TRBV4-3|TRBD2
TGCGCCAGCAGCCAAGTAGCGGGAGGCCCCTACGAGCAGTACTTC
CASSQVAGGPYEQYF
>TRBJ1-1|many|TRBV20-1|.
TGCAGTGCGAGAGTCGTGGGATTGAACACTGAAGCTTTCTTT
CSARVVGLNTEAFF
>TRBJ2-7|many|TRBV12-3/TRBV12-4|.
TGTGCCAGCAGTTTAGGGGGAGAGGATCGGTATGAGCAGTACTTC
CASSLGGEDRYEQYF